This T cell receptor beta chain came from a study of read filtering for tumor transcriptome and immune sequencing. About the research overall: Transcriptome libraries were built from DNase-treated RNA. Per sample, TCR-region reads ranged about 4 to 10.27 million by IR-seq, roughly 80 to 1,300 by RNA-seq.

Molecular barcoded adaptors covering alpha/delta and beta/gamma chains were used on about 0.4 ug RNA. MiXCR, applied by TCRdb to the reads, yields one record per CDR3 protein. The repertoire holds approximately 24,000 distinct CDR3 sequences, 22% seen once, with 47% in the top ten. Turning to this clonotype: It differs at one base from a far larger clone, so likely a read error.

Every patient had bone marrow sampled while the disease was active. CDR1 is SGHTA and CDR2 is FQGNSA in the germline V gene. J lost 0 bases, V lost 8 bases, and 7 bases had no gene match. The CDR3 has 15 amino acids. The source is a donor over 35 with multiple myeloma. The chain has TRBV7-2 and TRBJ2-1; TRBD2 matches 7 bases. The sequenced material came from a population of CD138-negative cells sorted from bone marrow. The CDR3 reads CASGQTGGSYNEQFF. The CDR3 DNA reads TGTGCCAGCGGCCAAACGGGGGGCTCCTACAATGAGCAGTTCTTC.